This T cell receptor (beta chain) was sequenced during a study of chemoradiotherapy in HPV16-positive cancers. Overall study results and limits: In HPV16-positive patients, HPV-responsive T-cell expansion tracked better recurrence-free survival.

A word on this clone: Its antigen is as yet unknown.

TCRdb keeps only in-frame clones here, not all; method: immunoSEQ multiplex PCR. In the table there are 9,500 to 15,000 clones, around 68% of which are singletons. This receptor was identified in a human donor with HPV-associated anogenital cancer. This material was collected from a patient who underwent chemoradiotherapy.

Written as DNA, the CDR3 is TGTGCCAGCAGCTACCCCCCGGACCAGACGCAGTATTTT. Amino acids: CASSYPPDQTQYF. The rearrangement links TRBV4-2 to TRBJ2-3; D remains ambiguous. This CDR3 comprises 13 residues. The germline V and J ends were trimmed by 5 bases and 9 bases, with 15 bases remaining between them. The germline V gene encodes CDR1 LGHNA and CDR2 YNFKEQ.